This record covers a single T cell receptor beta chain. It has no known antigen specificity. An end of the junction does not agree with germline; a read error may underlie this. CDR1 and CDR2, looked up from the germline V gene, are SQVTM and ANQGSEA. The CDR3 sequence holds 13 residues, the cysteine and phenylalanine included. This entry keeps only the CDR3 DNA: 39 bases, framed from base 1. Libraries were made using the immunoSEQ multiplex PCR assay. For most patients, genomic DNA was isolated with the Qiagen DNeasy Blood and Tissue Kit and sent frozen to Adaptive Biotechnologies for TCR sequencing. For most patients, high-throughput TCR-beta CDR3 sequencing of genomic DNA was performed by Adaptive Biotechnologies. The study's processing was this. TCR sequencing data were retrieved from Adaptive's ImmunoSEQ software for around 19 patients, whereas three other patients were processed with MiXCR and VDJtools. To correct CD4 versus CD8 sorting errors, sequences present in both subsets at a frequency ratio below 5:1 were removed. CDR3 nucleotide sequences shared by donor and recipient were removed because the origin of these sequences could not be assigned. To count as alloreactive, a clone needed at least 2-fold expansion over unstimulated cells and a minimum CFSE-low frequency of 0.002% (template counts) or 0.001% (read counts). Clones detected in sequenced pre-transplant spleen, lymph node, or MLR CFSE-low populations of the donor or recipient were defined as mappable. Cumulative frequency of alloreactive clones was calculated as a percentage of all sequences weighted by copy number. TCRdb retrieved this table from immuneACCESS and kept in-frame rearrangements only. Not all clones are present; in checked studies, unresolved V genes account for under half, and no reason is known for the remainder. V and J calls and clone size come straight from that table; D and trimming were deduced from the DNA. The sample records about 90,000 clones, approximately 90% of which are singletons. The ten largest make up 0.3% to 0.45% of the sample.

This sample stems from a study of graft-versus-host responses after intestinal transplantation (TCRdb year 2021). General notes on the study: The transplants that recipients received were multivisceral, liver-intestinal, or isolated intestinal. Anti-thymocyte globulin induction was given to all recipients, followed by maintenance tacrolimus and steroids for around three years. Of the 20 to 25 intestinal transplant recipients enrolled in the cohort, one of whom was a retransplant, a few patients without pretransplant specimens were excluded. To identify alloreactive clones, pre-transplant mixed lymphocyte reaction products were sequenced and compared with unstimulated pre-transplant donor and recipient T cells. Samples from three later patients were sequenced in-house on an Illumina MiSeq with MiXCR processing rather than by the commercial service. Donor T cell macrochimerism was defined as a peak of at least 4% donor T cells among recipient peripheral blood mononuclear cells. After intestinal transplantation, graft-versus-host and host-versus-graft alloreactive T cell clones in the graft, circulation and bone marrow were tracked using bulk TCR-beta CDR3 sequencing. What the study reported, not specific to this receptor: GvH clones turned up in recipient bone marrow, with some appearing earlier in ileal mucosa or blood, a pattern consistent with an intestinal mucosal origin. In patients with donor T cell macrochimerism, the allografts had high GvH to HvG T cell clonal ratios. The relatively low number and heterogeneity of intestinal transplant patients limited the conclusions. Early after transplant, peak levels of circulating GvH clones were associated with declines in HvG clones.

The sample's time point label, in plain terms: cells obtained before transplantation from donor or recipient. CD3+CD4+ and CD3+CD8+ populations were FACS-sorted from unstimulated pre-transplant donor and recipient cells taken from spleen or lymph nodes. The clonotype originates from a human donor who was the organ donor for an intestinal transplant. The material was unstimulated CD4+ T cells sorted from spleen or lymph node cells, obtained before transplant. The chain joins TRBV29-1 to TRBJ2-7; 7 bases in the junction line up with TRBD1. The encoded CDR3 is CSVAGTVSHEQYF. The bases are TGCAGCGTAGCCGGGACAGTCTCCCACGAGCAGTACTTC.